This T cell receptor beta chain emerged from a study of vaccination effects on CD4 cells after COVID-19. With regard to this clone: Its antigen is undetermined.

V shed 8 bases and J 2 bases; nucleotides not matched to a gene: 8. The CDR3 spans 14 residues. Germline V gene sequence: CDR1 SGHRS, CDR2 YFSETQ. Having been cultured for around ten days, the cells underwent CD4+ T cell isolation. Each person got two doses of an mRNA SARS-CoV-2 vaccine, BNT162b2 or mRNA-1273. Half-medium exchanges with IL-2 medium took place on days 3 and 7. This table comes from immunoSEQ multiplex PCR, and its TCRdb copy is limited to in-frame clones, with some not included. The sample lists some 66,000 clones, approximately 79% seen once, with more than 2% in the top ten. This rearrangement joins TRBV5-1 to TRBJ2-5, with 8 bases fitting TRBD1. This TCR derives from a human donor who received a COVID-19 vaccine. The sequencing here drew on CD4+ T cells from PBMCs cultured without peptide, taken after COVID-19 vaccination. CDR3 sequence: CASRPGQVQETQYF. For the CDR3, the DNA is TGCGCCAGTCGCCCGGGACAGGTGCAAGAGACCCAGTACTTC.